This T cell receptor beta chain came from a study of CD8+ T cells in alopecia areata. Sequencing used cDNA as its template, made by extracting RNA and reverse transcribing it. Only in-frame clones appear in the TCRdb table, and some are missing; sequencing was by immunoSEQ multiplex PCR. The sample includes about 120,000 clones, 53% seen only once; the top ten take approximately 0.46%. Regarding the study as a whole: Given one nonresponder, whether baseline CD8+ expansion relates to response remains uncertain. Scalp data also include sequences from resident alphabeta T cells of normal skin. On tofacitinib, scalp and blood still held many of the expanded lesional clones.

From germline, CDR1 is SQVTM and CDR2 ANQGSEA. This CDR3 spans 12 amino acids. A few counts support this clone. As yet, its antigen is unknown. Treatment here: oral pan-JAK inhibitor, 5-10 mg twice daily. Sequenced here: CD4+ T cells sorted from blood, sampled at week 4, from a patient treated with tofacitinib. This rearrangement joins TRBV29-1 to TRBJ1-5; TRBD1 might be the D (5 bases). The receptor was derived from a human donor with alopecia areata. As DNA, the CDR3 is TGCACCGATCCTGTTGGGGGACAGCCCCAGCATTTT. Residues: CTDPVGGQPQHF.